This is a list of T cell receptor beta chains from one sample in a study of Graves' ophthalmopathy and Graves' hyperthyroidism. Via MiXCR, TCRdb re-called the multiplex PCR reads, giving one row per CDR3 protein. This table holds about 370,000 distinct CDR3 sequences, about 18% found once. Sequencing was carried out using peripheral blood. The receptors were gathered from an adult woman with stable Graves' hyperthyroidism. Both conserved end residues are part of each CDR3. The D gene is left open where the match is weak. Not every row has a clone size; where given, it reads once, few, many or a size class.

J: TRBJ2-7
D: NA
size: many
V: TRBV6-2/TRBV6-3
CDR3: CASSYSVREFDYEQYF
DNA: TGTGCCAGCAGTTACTCGGTACGGGAGTTTGACTACGAGCAGTACTTC

J: TRBJ1-1
D: NA
size: NA
V: TRBV2
CDR3: CASSAGHGQEAFF
DNA: TGTGCCAGCAGTGCGGGACATGGCCAAGAAGCTTTCTTT

J: TRBJ2-7
D: TRBD1
size: many
V: TRBV7-2
CDR3: CASSRRQGASYEQYF
DNA: TGTGCCAGCAGCCGCAGACAGGGGGCGTCCTACGAGCAGTACTTC

J: TRBJ2-4
D: TRBD2
size: many
V: TRBV12-3/TRBV12-4
CDR3: CASTGGTLLDIQYF
DNA: TGTGCCAGCACGGGGGGGACACTGCTCGACATTCAGTACTTC

J: TRBJ2-5
D: NA
size: many
V: TRBV3-1
CDR3: CASSQDVVGETQYF
DNA: TGTGCCAGCAGCCAAGATGTTGTGGGAGAGACCCAGTACTTC

J: TRBJ2-5
D: NA
size: many
V: TRBV2
CDR3: CASSFETQYF
DNA: TGTGCCAGCTCCTTTGAGACCCAGTACTTC

J: TRBJ2-7
D: NA
size: many
V: TRBV7-2
CDR3: CASSPGPTSEQYF
DNA: TGTGCCAGCAGCCCCGGGCCAACGAGTGAGCAGTACTTC

J: TRBJ2-7
D: TRBD1
size: many
V: TRBV7-2
CDR3: CASSLNRGIF
DNA: TGTGCCAGCAGCTTAAACAGGGGCATCTTC

J: TRBJ1-1
D: TRBD1
size: many
V: TRBV28
CDR3: CASTSGQAGEAFF
DNA: TGTGCCAGCACCTCGGGACAGGCGGGTGAAGCTTTCTTT

J: TRBJ2-7
D: NA
size: many
V: TRBV27
CDR3: CASSPPSLTVQVF
DNA: TGTGCCAGCAGCCCGCCCTCGTTGACTGTACAGGTTTTT

J: TRBJ1-2
D: NA
size: NA
V: TRBV4-2
CDR3: CASSPRGDADRGYTF
DNA: TGTGCCAGCAGCCCCCGGGGGGACGCTGATCGGGGCTACACCTTC

J: TRBJ2-2
D: NA
size: many
V: TRBV6-5
CDR3: CASSYGLPTGELFF
DNA: TGTGCCAGCAGTTACGGACTACCAACCGGGGAGCTGTTTTTT

J: TRBJ2-7
D: NA
size: NA
V: TRBV4-1
CDR3: CASSQGHGWGLLIYEQYF
DNA: TGCGCCAGCAGCCAAGGTCATGGTTGGGGTCTACTAATCTACGAGCAGTACTTC

J: TRBJ2-2
D: NA
size: few
V: TRBV11-1
CDR3: CASSLARTSNTGELFF
DNA: TGTGCCAGCAGCTTAGCTCGGACGTCGAACACCGGGGAGCTGTTTTTT

J: TRBJ2-2
D: NA
size: NA
V: TRBV6-5
CDR3: CASSYSTQAGGLFF
DNA: TGTGCCAGCAGTTACTCGACCCAGGCCGGGGGGCTGTTTTTT

J: TRBJ2-5
D: TRBD2
size: NA
V: TRBV4-1
CDR3: CASSHASGRKETQYF
DNA: TGCGCCAGCAGCCATGCTAGCGGGAGGAAAGAGACCCAGTACTTC

J: TRBJ1-1
D: NA
size: many
V: TRBV10-3
CDR3: CAISEKGWTEAFF
DNA: TGTGCCATCAGTGAGAAGGGGTGGACTGAAGCTTTCTTT

J: TRBJ2-7
D: NA
size: many
V: TRBV28
CDR3: CASSSPGESYEQYF
DNA: TGTGCCAGCAGTTCTCCGGGGGAATCCTACGAGCAGTACTTC

J: TRBJ2-5
D: NA
size: NA
V: TRBV3-1
CDR3: CASSQGTLEETQYF
DNA: TGTGCCAGCAGCCAAGGAACCTTAGAAGAGACCCAGTACTTC

J: TRBJ2-2
D: TRBD1
size: many
V: TRBV2
CDR3: CASSDGTANTGELFF
DNA: TGTGCCAGCAGTGACGGGACAGCTAACACCGGGGAGCTGTTTTTT

J: TRBJ2-2
D: TRBD2
size: many
V: TRBV4-2
CDR3: CASSQDSGRRTGELFF
DNA: TGTGCCAGCAGCCAAGATAGCGGGAGGCGGACCGGGGAGCTGTTTTTT

J: TRBJ1-1
D: TRBD1
size: many
V: TRBV6-2/TRBV6-3
CDR3: CASRSDRVAEAFF
DNA: TGTGCCAGCAGGTCTGACAGGGTAGCTGAAGCTTTCTTT

J: TRBJ2-6
D: NA
size: many
V: TRBV12-3/TRBV12-4
CDR3: CASSSYLWVSGANVLTF
DNA: TGTGCCAGCAGTTCCTACCTGTGGGTCTCTGGGGCCAACGTCCTGACTTTC

J: TRBJ1-1
D: NA
size: many
V: TRBV7-9
CDR3: CARLPIRDKGRNTEAFF
DNA: TGTGCCAGACTACCTATCCGGGACAAAGGGAGGAACACTGAAGCTTTCTTT

J: TRBJ2-7
D: TRBD2
size: many
V: TRBV7-8
CDR3: CASRGLAPYEQYF
DNA: TGTGCCAGCAGGGGACTAGCTCCCTACGAGCAGTACTTC

J: TRBJ2-5
D: NA
size: many
V: TRBV20-1
CDR3: CSAWGFQETQYF
DNA: TGCAGTGCTTGGGGCTTCCAAGAGACCCAGTACTTC

J: TRBJ1-1
D: NA
size: few
V: TRBV20-1
CDR3: CSARDLNGGRIGSTEAFF
DNA: TGCAGTGCTAGAGATCTAAACGGGGGAAGGATCGGGAGCACTGAAGCTTTCTTT

J: TRBJ2-7
D: NA
size: many
V: TRBV28
CDR3: CASSLYGDGGNYEQYF
DNA: TGTGCCAGCAGTTTATATGGGGACGGGGGAAACTACGAGCAGTACTTC

J: TRBJ2-7
D: TRBD2
size: many
V: TRBV5-6
CDR3: CASNVGGDPYEQCF
DNA: TGTGCCAGCAACGTTGGGGGGGATCCCTACGAGCAGTGCTTC

J: TRBJ2-7
D: TRBD2
size: many
V: TRBV20-1
CDR3: CSARGGLAGGTIHEQYF
DNA: TGCAGTGCCCGAGGCGGACTAGCGGGAGGGACCATTCACGAGCAGTACTTC

J: TRBJ2-5
D: TRBD2
size: many
V: TRBV5-1
CDR3: CASSFGTSGTETQYF
DNA: TGCGCCAGCAGCTTTGGGACTAGCGGGACAGAGACCCAGTACTTC

J: TRBJ1-3
D: TRBD1
size: few
V: TRBV3-1
CDR3: CASSQGPGGVRAGNTIYF
DNA: TGTGCCAGCAGCCAAGGTCCAGGGGGCGTGAGGGCTGGAAACACCATATATTTT

J: TRBJ1-2
D: NA
size: many
V: TRBV12-3/TRBV12-4
CDR3: CASRPEPRQESNYGYTF
DNA: TGTGCCAGCAGACCAGAACCTAGACAGGAGTCTAACTATGGCTACACCTTC

J: TRBJ1-1
D: TRBD1
size: many
V: TRBV7-2
CDR3: CASSLAWTGGLTEAFF
DNA: TGTGCCAGCAGCTTAGCCTGGACAGGGGGCCTCACTGAAGCTTTCTTT

J: TRBJ1-2
D: NA
size: many
V: TRBV29-1
CDR3: CSVDPTGGGYGYTF
DNA: TGCAGCGTTGACCCTACCGGGGGGGGTTATGGCTACACCTTC

J: TRBJ1-5
D: TRBD1
size: NA
V: TRBV11-2
CDR3: CASRRSGTASNQPQHF
DNA: TGTGCCAGCAGACGGTCCGGGACAGCTAGCAATCAGCCCCAGCATTTT

J: TRBJ1-2
D: NA
size: many
V: TRBV20-1
CDR3: CSASSDGARGNYGYTF
DNA: TGCAGTGCTAGCTCTGACGGGGCCAGAGGGAACTATGGCTACACCTTC

J: TRBJ1-5
D: NA
size: NA
V: TRBV28
CDR3: CASSLTIPYQPQHF
DNA: TGTGCCAGCAGTTTAACAATCCCTTATCAGCCCCAGCATTTT

J: TRBJ1-1
D: NA
size: many
V: TRBV12-3/TRBV12-4
CDR3: CASSWGPGREAFF
DNA: TGTGCCAGCAGTTGGGGACCGGGGAGGGAAGCTTTCTTT

J: TRBJ2-7
D: NA
size: many
V: TRBV3-1
CDR3: CASSLRDHEQYF
DNA: TGTGCCAGCAGCCTCAGGGATCACGAGCAGTACTTC

J: TRBJ1-1
D: NA
size: NA
V: TRBV12-3/TRBV12-4
CDR3: CASTLLRNTEAFF
DNA: TGTGCCAGCACCCTCCTAAGAAACACTGAAGCTTTCTTT

J: TRBJ1-1
D: NA
size: NA
V: TRBV6-5
CDR3: CASVKGETEAFF
DNA: TGTGCCAGCGTTAAGGGGGAGACTGAAGCTTTCTTT

J: TRBJ2-7
D: TRBD1
size: many
V: TRBV28
CDR3: CASSRQGEIRRDEQYF
DNA: TGTGCCAGCAGTCGACAGGGGGAAATCCGGAGGGACGAGCAGTACTTC

J: TRBJ2-5
D: NA
size: few
V: TRBV7-2
CDR3: CASSSPRTIGETQYF
DNA: TGTGCCAGCAGCTCGCCTAGGACTATTGGGGAGACCCAGTACTTC

J: TRBJ2-7
D: NA
size: NA
V: TRBV27
CDR3: CASSRRTGSYERYF
DNA: TGTGCCAGCAGTCGCAGGACGGGTAGCTACGAGCGGTACTTC

J: TRBJ1-5
D: NA
size: many
V: TRBV6-1
CDR3: CASSVLGSNQPQHF
DNA: TGTGCCAGCAGTGTATTGGGGAGCAATCAGCCCCAGCATTTT

J: TRBJ2-7
D: TRBD2
size: many
V: TRBV20-1
CDR3: CSANHGTTYEQYF
DNA: TGCAGTGCTAACCACGGGACTACGTACGAGCAGTACTTC

J: TRBJ2-7
D: TRBD2
size: NA
V: TRBV3-1
CDR3: CASSRLAAEQYF
DNA: TGTGCCAGCAGTCGACTAGCAGCCGAGCAGTACTTC

J: TRBJ2-7
D: TRBD2
size: many
V: TRBV20-1
CDR3: CSARGLAGDPSYEQYF
DNA: TGCAGTGCCCGGGGACTAGCGGGAGACCCCTCCTACGAGCAGTACTTC

J: TRBJ2-5
D: NA
size: many
V: TRBV29-1
CDR3: CSVEVQKTQYF
DNA: TGCAGCGTTGAAGTCCAGAAGACCCAGTACTTC

J: TRBJ2-7
D: NA
size: many
V: TRBV6-5
CDR3: CASSYSKWPPGNF
DNA: TGTGCCAGCAGTTACTCAAAGTGGCCACCCGGGAACTTC

J: TRBJ2-2
D: NA
size: many
V: TRBV6-2/TRBV6-3
CDR3: CASSYSGPGELFF
DNA: TGTGCCAGCAGTTACTCGGGACCCGGGGAGCTGTTTTTT

J: TRBJ2-2
D: NA
size: many
V: TRBV2
CDR3: CASRTSGLSGELFF
DNA: TGTGCCAGCAGAACGTCAGGGTTGTCCGGGGAGCTGTTTTTT

J: TRBJ1-6
D: NA
size: NA
V: TRBV30
CDR3: CAWSVNSDSPLHF
DNA: TGTGCCTGGAGTGTGAACAGTGATTCACCCCTCCACTTT

J: TRBJ2-5
D: NA
size: many
V: TRBV27
CDR3: CASMGRGTQYF
DNA: TGTGCCAGCATGGGGCGGGGGACCCAGTACTTC